This T cell receptor (beta chain) was sequenced during a study of blood T cell repertoires in COVID-19. Using immunoSEQ multiplex PCR, the repertoire was profiled, and TCRdb retains in-frame clones only, with some absent. The sample contains over 130,000 clones, more than 65% of which appear only once. Germline loops: CDR1 LGHDT, CDR2 YNNKEL (reference sequence). There are 14 residues in the CDR3. V shed 1 base and J shed 1 base, with 7 bases lying between them. Sample: peripheral blood. The V call is TRBV3-1 (or the pseudogene TRBV3-2), the J call TRBJ1-2; D gene unclear. The TCR originated in a woman aged 60-75 years with acute or convalescent COVID-19. The CDR3 DNA is TGTGCCAGCAGCCAAGTGGGCGTTAACTATGGCTACACCTTC. Encoded protein: CASSQVGVNYGYTF.